A selection of T cell receptor beta chains follows, all from one sample in a study of cytomegalovirus exposure and HLA in healthy donors. Generated by immunoSEQ multiplex PCR, the TCRdb table keeps only in-frame clones and is missing some. The sample contains about 140,000 clones, roughly 76% of which appear only once. Sequenced material: PBMCs. These receptors were taken from a female donor in good health and CMV-seronegative. Each CDR3 is given with its conserved first and last residue. Fields, in order: D gene, CDR3 length, clone size, J gene, V gene, CDR3 DNA, CDR3 protein. D genes are given only for firm matches. Clone size is shown for a subset of rows, as once, few, many or a class of expanded clone.

d_gene: TRBD1; len: 13; abundance: NA; j_gene: TRBJ1-2; v_gene: TRBV27; CDR3nt: TGTGCCAGCAGTCTGCACAGGGGCTCTGGCTACACCTTC; CDR3aa: CASSLHRGSGYTF
d_gene: NA; len: 12; abundance: few; j_gene: TRBJ1-5; v_gene: TRBV29-1; CDR3nt: TGCAGCGTTGGACAGGGCAATCAGCCCCAGCATTTT; CDR3aa: CSVGQGNQPQHF
d_gene: NA; len: 13; abundance: NA; j_gene: TRBJ1-4; v_gene: TRBV5-1; CDR3nt: TGCGCCAGCAGCCCAGGGACAAATGAAAAACTGTTTTTT; CDR3aa: CASSPGTNEKLFF
d_gene: NA; len: 13; abundance: NA; j_gene: TRBJ2-7; v_gene: TRBV10-3; CDR3nt: TGTGCCATCAGTGAGCCAACAGGGTACGAGCAGTACTTC; CDR3aa: CAISEPTGYEQYF
d_gene: NA; len: 13; abundance: NA; j_gene: TRBJ1-1; v_gene: TRBV29-1; CDR3nt: TGCAGCGTCCGACCCCCCACCGCGACAGAAGCTTTCTTT; CDR3aa: CSVRPPTATEAFF
d_gene: NA; len: 15; abundance: NA; j_gene: TRBJ1-5; v_gene: TRBV2; CDR3nt: TGTGCCAGCAGTGAAGATTGGGCAGGCCTTCAGCCCCAGCATTTT; CDR3aa: CASSEDWAGLQPQHF
d_gene: NA; len: 15; abundance: NA; j_gene: TRBJ1-2; v_gene: TRBV5-4; CDR3nt: TGTGCCAGCAGCTTCATGGACACAGCTAACTATGGCTACACCTTC; CDR3aa: CASSFMDTANYGYTF
d_gene: NA; len: 21; abundance: NA; j_gene: TRBJ2-1; v_gene: TRBV12-2; CDR3nt: TGTGCAAGTCGCTTAGGCCCGGCTAGCGGGAGGAGGGTTCCGACCTACAATGAGCAGTTCTTC; CDR3aa: CASRLGPASGRRVPTYNEQFF
d_gene: NA; len: 12; abundance: NA; j_gene: TRBJ1-2; v_gene: TRBV30; CDR3nt: TGTGCCTGGAGTGTCGGGGATTATGGCTACACCTTC; CDR3aa: CAWSVGDYGYTF
d_gene: NA; len: 17; abundance: NA; j_gene: TRBJ2-3; v_gene: TRBV4-2; CDR3nt: TGTGCCAGCAGCCAAGATCGTACCGCCGGGAGCACAGATACGCAGTATTTT; CDR3aa: CASSQDRTAGSTDTQYF
d_gene: TRBD1; len: 16; abundance: NA; j_gene: TRBJ1-4; v_gene: TRBV7-9; CDR3nt: TGTGCCAGCAGCTGGGGCGACAGGGGAGCTAATGAAAAACTGTTTTTT; CDR3aa: CASSWGDRGANEKLFF
d_gene: TRBD2; len: 15; abundance: NA; j_gene: TRBJ2-1; v_gene: TRBV2; CDR3nt: TGTGCCAGCAGTGATCGGAGTAGCGGGAGGAATGAGCAGTTCTTC; CDR3aa: CASSDRSSGRNEQFF
d_gene: TRBD1; len: 14; abundance: NA; j_gene: TRBJ1-1; v_gene: TRBV6-5; CDR3nt: TGTGCCAGCAGCCCTGGACAGGGGGCCACTGAAGCTTTCTTT; CDR3aa: CASSPGQGATEAFF
d_gene: TRBD1; len: 15; abundance: NA; j_gene: TRBJ2-2; v_gene: TRBV5-1; CDR3nt: TGCGCCAGCAGCTTGCAGGGACAGGGGGCCGGGGAGCTGTTTTTT; CDR3aa: CASSLQGQGAGELFF
d_gene: NA; len: 11; abundance: NA; j_gene: TRBJ1-3; v_gene: TRBV7-9; CDR3nt: TGTGCCAGCAGCCTAGTGGGGACTTGGTATTTT; CDR3aa: CASSLVGTWYF
d_gene: NA; len: 13; abundance: NA; j_gene: TRBJ1-1; v_gene: TRBV7-9; CDR3nt: TGTGCCAGCAGCTTGGCACCTTCCCCCTTGGCTTTCTTT; CDR3aa: CASSLAPSPLAFF
d_gene: NA; len: 15; abundance: once; j_gene: TRBJ2-3; v_gene: TRBV9; CDR3nt: TGTGCCAGCAGCGTAGTACCTAGCGGCACAGATACGCAGTATTTT; CDR3aa: CASSVVPSGTDTQYF
d_gene: NA; len: 15; abundance: NA; j_gene: TRBJ1-5; v_gene: TRBV5-6; CDR3nt: TGTGCCAGCAGCTTGGTGGGCAGGGAAAAACAGCCCCAGCATTTT; CDR3aa: CASSLVGREKQPQHF
d_gene: TRBD1; len: 18; abundance: NA; j_gene: TRBJ1-5; v_gene: TRBV28; CDR3nt: TGTGCCAGCAGCACGGGACAGGGGGACGTCTATAGCAATCAGCCCCAGCATTTT; CDR3aa: CASSTGQGDVYSNQPQHF
d_gene: TRBD1; len: 15; abundance: NA; j_gene: TRBJ1-1; v_gene: TRBV6-5; CDR3nt: TGTGCCAGCAACTTAGGGGGACAGGGCAACACTGAAGCTTTCTTT; CDR3aa: CASNLGGQGNTEAFF
d_gene: NA; len: 11; abundance: few; j_gene: TRBJ1-1; v_gene: TRBV10-3; CDR3nt: TGTGCCATCCGGGAAGGGACTGAAGCTTTCTTT; CDR3aa: CAIREGTEAFF
d_gene: TRBD2; len: 20; abundance: NA; j_gene: TRBJ2-1; v_gene: TRBV28; CDR3nt: TGTGCCAGCAGCCTCCCCGGCAGGCCCTCAGCCGGACTAGCATTCCATGAGCAGTTCTTC; CDR3aa: CASSLPGRPSAGLAFHEQFF
d_gene: NA; len: 13; abundance: NA; j_gene: TRBJ2-3; v_gene: TRBV5-1; CDR3nt: TGCGCCAGCAGCTTGGAAGAGGGAGTGAGGCAGTATTTT; CDR3aa: CASSLEEGVRQYF
d_gene: NA; len: 15; abundance: few; j_gene: TRBJ2-7; v_gene: TRBV6-5; CDR3nt: TGTGCCAGCAGTCCCCGCCGTACTGAGGATTACGAGCAGTACTTC; CDR3aa: CASSPRRTEDYEQYF
d_gene: TRBD2; len: 16; abundance: NA; j_gene: TRBJ2-3; v_gene: TRBV6-6; CDR3nt: TGTGCCAGCAGTTTTCTAGGGACTAGCGGGATGGATACGCAGTATTTT; CDR3aa: CASSFLGTSGMDTQYF
d_gene: NA; len: 15; abundance: NA; j_gene: TRBJ2-3; v_gene: TRBV9; CDR3nt: TGTGCCAGCAGCGTAGACAGGGAATTCACAGATACGCAGTATTTT; CDR3aa: CASSVDREFTDTQYF
d_gene: NA; len: 15; abundance: NA; j_gene: TRBJ2-3; v_gene: TRBV7-9; CDR3nt: TGTGCCAGCAGTGTAGGGGGGAGGGCCTCCGATACGCAGTATTTT; CDR3aa: CASSVGGRASDTQYF
d_gene: NA; len: 13; abundance: few; j_gene: TRBJ2-5; v_gene: TRBV6-5; CDR3nt: TGTGCCAGCAGCCCTTTTTTCCAGGAGACCCAGTACTTC; CDR3aa: CASSPFFQETQYF
d_gene: TRBD1; len: 14; abundance: NA; j_gene: TRBJ2-7; v_gene: TRBV5-1; CDR3nt: TGCGCCAGCAGCGCATCACAGGGGGCCTACGAGCAGTACTTC; CDR3aa: CASSASQGAYEQYF
d_gene: TRBD2; len: 15; abundance: few; j_gene: TRBJ2-1; v_gene: TRBV11-2; CDR3nt: TGTGCCAGCAGCTTAGGGGGGAGGGCCTACAATGAGCAGTTCTTC; CDR3aa: CASSLGGRAYNEQFF
d_gene: NA; len: 16; abundance: NA; j_gene: TRBJ2-3; v_gene: TRBV10-1; CDR3nt: TGCGCCAGCAGTGATCTAGGATATCGAAGTGGAGATACGCAGTATTTT; CDR3aa: CASSDLGYRSGDTQYF
d_gene: NA; len: 15; abundance: NA; j_gene: TRBJ2-3; v_gene: TRBV27; CDR3nt: TGTGCCAGCAGTTCCCCCCAAGGAGGGATCCATACGCAGTATTTT; CDR3aa: CASSSPQGGIHTQYF
d_gene: TRBD1; len: 15; abundance: NA; j_gene: TRBJ1-3; v_gene: TRBV25-1; CDR3nt: TGTGCCAGCAGTGGGGTAGCACAGGGGGAGGACACCATATATTTT; CDR3aa: CASSGVAQGEDTIYF
d_gene: TRBD2; len: 16; abundance: NA; j_gene: TRBJ2-7; v_gene: TRBV30; CDR3nt: TGTGCCTGGAGTGTACTAGCGCCTGAGGTAGGCTACGAGCAGTACTTC; CDR3aa: CAWSVLAPEVGYEQYF
d_gene: TRBD1; len: 14; abundance: NA; j_gene: TRBJ1-4; v_gene: TRBV15; CDR3nt: TGTGCCACCAGGGTAACAGGGGGTGGTGAAAAACTGTTTTTT; CDR3aa: CATRVTGGGEKLFF
d_gene: TRBD2; len: 14; abundance: NA; j_gene: TRBJ2-7; v_gene: TRBV6-5; CDR3nt: TGTGCCAGTGCGAGCGGGAGTTTATCCTACGAGCAGTACTTC; CDR3aa: CASASGSLSYEQYF
d_gene: TRBD2; len: 17; abundance: NA; j_gene: TRBJ2-1; v_gene: TRBV4-1; CDR3nt: TGCGCCAGCAGCACCCTTTGGGTTAGCGGGAACTACAATGAGCAGTTCTTC; CDR3aa: CASSTLWVSGNYNEQFF
d_gene: NA; len: 13; abundance: once; j_gene: TRBJ2-5; v_gene: TRBV10-3; CDR3nt: TGTGCCATCAGTGTATCAAGCACAGAGACCCAGTACTTC; CDR3aa: CAISVSSTETQYF
d_gene: TRBD1; len: 17; abundance: few; j_gene: TRBJ2-7; v_gene: TRBV7-9; CDR3nt: TGTGCCAGCAGCTTATCAAGAGGACAGGGGGCTTCGGACGAGCAGTACTTC; CDR3aa: CASSLSRGQGASDEQYF
d_gene: TRBD2; len: 14; abundance: NA; j_gene: TRBJ2-1; v_gene: TRBV25-1; CDR3nt: TGTGCCAGCAGTGATAGCGGGAGGGTTAATGAGCAGTTCTTC; CDR3aa: CASSDSGRVNEQFF
d_gene: TRBD2; len: 16; abundance: NA; j_gene: TRBJ2-1; v_gene: TRBV19; CDR3nt: TGTGCCAGTAGTACGCTAGCGGGAGGACTAGGGAATGAGCAGTTCTTC; CDR3aa: CASSTLAGGLGNEQFF
d_gene: NA; len: 15; abundance: NA; j_gene: TRBJ1-5; v_gene: TRBV28; CDR3nt: TGTGCCAGCAGTATGAGGTCCAGGGACAATCAGCCCCAGCATTTT; CDR3aa: CASSMRSRDNQPQHF
d_gene: NA; len: 15; abundance: NA; j_gene: TRBJ2-7; v_gene: TRBV4-1; CDR3nt: TGCGCCAGCAGTCCCGCGGGACTTGCGGCCGACGAGCAGTACTTC; CDR3aa: CASSPAGLAADEQYF